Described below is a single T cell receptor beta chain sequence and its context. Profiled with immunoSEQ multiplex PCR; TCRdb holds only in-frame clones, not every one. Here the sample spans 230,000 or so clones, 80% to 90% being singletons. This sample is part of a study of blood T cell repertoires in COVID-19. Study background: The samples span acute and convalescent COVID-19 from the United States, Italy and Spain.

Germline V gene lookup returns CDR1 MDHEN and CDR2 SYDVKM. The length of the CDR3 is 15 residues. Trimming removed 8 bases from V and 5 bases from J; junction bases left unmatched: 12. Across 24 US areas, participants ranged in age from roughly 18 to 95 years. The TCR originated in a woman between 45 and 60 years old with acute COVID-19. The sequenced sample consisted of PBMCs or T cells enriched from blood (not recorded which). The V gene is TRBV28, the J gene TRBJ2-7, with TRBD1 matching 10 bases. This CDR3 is CASLLTGGAFNEQYF. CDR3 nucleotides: TGTGCCAGCCTCCTGACAGGGGGCGCATTTAACGAGCAGTACTTC.